Following are 28 T cell receptor beta chains from one sample sequenced in a study of T cells in Graves' hyperthyroidism and ophthalmopathy (dated 2019 in TCRdb). The library was prepared using multiplex PCR. TCRdb names Illumina HiSeq 2000 as the instrument used. The TCR beta CDR3 regions were amplified from the RNA transcripts. The TCR CDR3 was subjected to a first round of RT-PCR using the HTBI primer set and the Qiagen OneStep RT-PCR kit. The public reads were reprocessed in TCRdb via fastp at Q25 and MiXCR, keeping in-frame beta chains. One record per CDR3 amino acid sequence lists the most common genes and DNA. The sample yields about 600,000 distinct CDR3 sequences; 14% were counted once. The ten largest clones add up to more than 6% of the sample. Sequenced sample: blood. The receptors were sampled from a young woman with Graves' ophthalmopathy.

This clonotype was observed at least ten times. The V and J genes are TRBV11-1 and TRBJ1-1; D is perhaps TRBD1 (6 bases). V was cut by 5 bases and J by 1 base, with 11 bases left in between. Germline loops: CDR1 SGHAT, CDR2 FQDESV (reference sequence). The CDR3 runs to 14 residues. This CDR3 is CASSRGTGNTEAFF. DNA for the CDR3: TGTGCCAGCAGCAGGGGGACGGGGAACACTGAAGCTTTCTTT.

This clonotype was recorded a few times. The chain combines TRBV4-2 with TRBJ2-3; 11 positions agree with TRBD1. J was trimmed by 2 bases and V by 4 bases; bases with no gene match: 5. CDR1 and CDR2 (germline): LGHNA, YNFKEQ. The CDR3 loop spans 16 amino acids. The CDR3 protein is CASSLGQGAITDTQYF. The CDR3 coding sequence is TGTGCCAGCAGCCTAGGACAGGGGGCTATCACAGATACGCAGTATTTT.

Only a few counts were recorded for this clonotype. The V call is TRBV19, the J call TRBJ2-1; 9 nucleotides line up with TRBD2. V lost 3 bases to trimming and J lost 3 bases; unmatched junction nucleotides: 9. Germline CDR1 reads LNHDA; CDR2 reads SQIVND (reference sequence). The length of the CDR3 is 17 residues. The CDR3 protein is CASSIGRLAGIYNEQFF. CDR3 bases: TGTGCCAGTAGTATCGGACGGCTAGCGGGGATCTACAATGAGCAGTTCTTC.

This clonotype has at least ten counts. J is TRBJ2-1 and V is TRBV29-1; TRBD1 might be the D (6 bases). V lost 3 bases and J 4 bases, leaving 7 bases between the germline ends. Per germline, CDR1 SQVTM and CDR2 ANQGSEA. The CDR3 extends over 12 amino acids. CDR3 sequence reads: CSVDTGYNEQFF. The CDR3 DNA is TGCAGCGTTGACACAGGGTACAATGAGCAGTTCTTC.

This clonotype has just a few counts. The gene calls are TRBV20-1 and TRBJ1-3; D unclear. V was pared by 6 bases and J by 4 bases, with 4 bases between. CDR1 is DFQATT, CDR2 SNEGSKA, per germline (reference sequence). The CDR3 runs 10 residues. In DNA form, the CDR3 reads TGCAGTGCGGCCGGAAACACCATATATTTT. It specifies CSAAGNTIYF.

This clonotype was seen repeatedly, ten times or more. V is TRBV20-1 and J is TRBJ2-7; the D is unclear. This CDR3 has 16 amino acids. Germline CDR1 is DFQATT and CDR2 is SNEGSKA (reference sequence). With 0 bases removed from V and 2 bases from J, the gap between germline ends came to 17 bases. The CDR3 loop is CSARDLRGYTTYEQYF. The CDR3 DNA reads as TGCAGTGCTAGAGATTTACGCGGATACACCACCTACGAGCAGTACTTC.

Regarding this clonotype: A much larger clonotype is one base distant, so this may be a read error. This chain uses TRBV6-1 with TRBJ2-1; D might be TRBD1 (5 bases). CDR1 MNHNS and CDR2 SASEGT come from the germline V gene. The V gene lost 4 bases and the J gene lost 7 bases, with 11 bases spanning the gap. CDR3 length: 13 amino acids. CDR3 amino acids: CASSANRSNEQFF. For the CDR3, the DNA is TGTGCCAGCAGTGCAAACAGGTCAAATGAGCAGTTCTTC.

This clonotype was found many times. The V and J genes are TRBV27 and TRBJ2-3; D is possibly TRBD1 or TRBD2 (5 bases each). Germline CDR1 and CDR2: MNHEY and SMNVEV (reference sequence). V was clipped by 4 bases and J by 7 bases, with 15 bases between them. The CDR3 runs 14 residues. The CDR3 sequence: CASSYRDLLHTQYF. The CDR3 DNA follows: TGTGCCAGCAGTTACCGGGACCTCTTACATACGCAGTATTTT.

There are many counts of this clonotype. The chain carries TRBV7-9 and TRBJ2-7, with 9 bases lining up with TRBD1. There are 16 residues in the CDR3. Germline V gene data show CDR1 as SEHNR and CDR2 as FQNEAQ (reference sequence). V lost 1 base and J lost 2; bases outside the gene matches: 6. This chain's CDR3 is CASSLDPGQGPYEQYF. As DNA, the CDR3 is TGTGCCAGCAGCTTAGACCCGGGACAGGGACCCTACGAGCAGTACTTC.

This clonotype was seen ten or more times. This sequence joins TRBV6-1 and TRBJ1-5; D is ambiguous. V was trimmed by 5 bases and J by 4 bases, leaving 9 bases between them. CDR1 MNHNS and CDR2 SASEGT come from the germline V gene. The CDR3 loop spans 13 amino acids. The CDR3 here is CASSYDGNQPQHF. The CDR3 DNA reads as TGTGCCAGCAGTTACGATGGAAATCAGCCCCAGCATTTT.

This rearrangement joins TRBV9 to TRBJ2-7; the match to TRBD1 covers 8 bases. V dropped 0 bases and J dropped 2; count of bases not matched to a gene: 1. The germline CDR1 and CDR2 sequences are SGDLS and YYNGEE. The CDR3 runs 14 residues. As DNA, the CDR3 is TGTGCCAGCAGCGTAGAGGACAGGGCCTACGAGCAGTACTTC. Protein: CASSVEDRAYEQYF.

This clonotype was seen ten or more times. The chain employs TRBV2 and TRBJ1-1, with a tentative D call TRBD1 (5 bases). There are 16 residues in the CDR3. Between the trimmed V and J ends, which lost 4 bases and 0 bases, there was a span of 15 bases. Germline V gene lookup returns CDR1 SNHLY and CDR2 FYNNEI. CDR3: CASSGPPGTVNTEAFF. In nucleotides, the CDR3 is TGTGCCAGCAGTGGACCCCCCGGGACGGTGAACACTGAAGCTTTCTTT. Drawing the rest from reference TRBV2 and TRBJ1-1, the complete variable domain is EPEVTQTPSHQVTQMGQEVILRCVPISNHLYFYWYRQILGQKVEFLVSFYNNEISEKSEIFDDQFSVERPDGSNFTLKIRSTKLEDSAMYFCASSGPPGTVNTEAFFGQGTRLTVV.

This clonotype was counted a few times. The chain employs TRBV29-1 and TRBJ2-1; D is unclear. The CDR3 has 11 residues. CDR1 SQVTM and CDR2 ANQGSEA come from the germline V gene. Between the trimmed V and J ends, which lost 5 bases and 6 bases, there was a span of 8 bases. The CDR3 loop is CSVPSPNEQFF. The CDR3 nucleotides are TGCAGCGTTCCTTCACCCAATGAGCAGTTCTTC.

This clonotype was picked up many times. The chain recombines TRBV29-1 with TRBJ2-1; no definite D call. CDR1 SQVTM and CDR2 ANQGSEA come from the germline V gene. V dropped 3 bases and J dropped 8 bases, with 14 bases sitting between them. This CDR3 has 13 residues. The chain's CDR3 is CSVEGPTGHEQFF. CDR3 bases: TGCAGCGTTGAGGGCCCAACGGGCCATGAGCAGTTCTTC.

This clonotype was detected ten times or more. The chain carries TRBV28 and TRBJ2-5, with a weak D call TRBD2 (5 bases). The CDR3 runs 14 residues. Trimming stripped 5 bases from V and 7 bases from J, with 17 bases between. Looked up from germline, CDR1 is MDHEN and CDR2 is SYDVKM. CDR3: CASSGERRLGTQYF. The CDR3, as DNA: TGTGCCAGCAGTGGTGAGCGGAGGCTGGGGACCCAGTACTTC.

This clonotype was observed at least ten times. The chain has TRBV12-3 or TRBV12-4 and TRBJ2-7; D might be TRBD1 (6 bases). Trimming took 7 bases from V and 5 from J, leaving 18 bases between them. The CDR3 extends over 14 amino acids. CDR3 sequence (DNA): TGTGCCAGCACACCGGGCCAGGGGCATCACGAGCAGTACTTC. Translating it yields CASTPGQGHHEQYF.

This clonotype was recorded many times. Germline is not matched at one junction end, which may reflect a read error. The chain uses TRBV12-3 or TRBV12-4 and TRBJ1-5; 7 bases agree with TRBD1. This CDR3 contains 16 residues. CDR3 protein: CASSYRNRGSHQPQHF. The CDR3 bases are TGTGCCAGCAGTTATAGGAACAGGGGTAGCCATCAGCCCCAGCATTTT.

This clonotype was counted a few times. The rearrangement links TRBV7-2 to TRBJ1-2; D gene unclear. This CDR3 has 12 amino acids. Germline CDR1 is SGHTA and CDR2 is FQGNSA. V dropped 5 bases and J dropped 8 bases, with 12 bases sitting between them. The CDR3 here is CASSPSQPGYTF. CDR3 DNA sequence: TGTGCCAGCAGCCCCTCCCAGCCCGGCTACACCTTC.

This clonotype occurred many times. The J gene is TRBJ1-1, the V gene TRBV5-5, with D possibly matching TRBD1 (5 bases). V lost 2 bases and J lost 6, with 14 bases in between. This CDR3 comprises 14 residues. The germline V gene encodes CDR1 SGHKS and CDR2 YYEKEE (reference sequence). The CDR3 DNA is TGTGCCAGCAGCTTCTCAGGCCGAGGGGCTGAAGCTTTCTTT. Translating gives CASSFSGRGAEAFF.

This clonotype was seen many times. The chain combines TRBV20-1 with TRBJ2-1; D is unclear. In germline, CDR1 is DFQATT, CDR2 SNEGSKA (reference sequence). This CDR3 has 14 amino acids. The V end lost 4 bases, the J end lost 3 bases, and 13 bases lay between the germline ends. CDR3 sequence (DNA): TGCAGTGCTAAAGGACCTAAGAACTACAATGAGCAGTTCTTC. Encoded protein: CSAKGPKNYNEQFF.

This clonotype was seen many times. The chain couples TRBV2 to TRBJ2-1; 11 bases match TRBD2. The length of the CDR3 is 17 residues. The J segment lost 6 bases and the V segment lost 1 base, leaving 8 bases of the junction unmatched. Germline V gene sequence: CDR1 SNHLY, CDR2 FYNNEI. CDR3 nucleotides: TGTGCCAGCAGTGAAGGAGGCGGGACTAGCGGAGCCAATGAGCAGTTCTTC. Translated: CASSEGGGTSGANEQFF.

In this sample, this clonotype turned up once. A much larger clone differs from this one at a single base, so this may be a read error. J is TRBJ2-7 and V is TRBV12-3 or TRBV12-4; D could derive from TRBD1 or TRBD2 (5 bases each). This CDR3 contains 12 residues. V lost 4 bases, J lost 6 bases, and 10 bases lay in between. The CDR3: CASSSFGGEQYF. Here the CDR3 DNA reads TGTGCCAGCAGTTCTTTTGGGGGCGAGCAGTACTTC.

Many counts were recorded for this clonotype. The chain recombines TRBV27 with TRBJ1-5; D is undetermined. V gave up 5 bases and J gave up 8 bases, with 13 bases separating them. CDR1 is MNHEY, CDR2 SMNVEV, per germline (reference sequence). The CDR3 consists of 13 residues. The CDR3 nucleotides are TGTGCCAGCAGTCCCTATATGGGGAAGCCCCAGCATTTT. It specifies CASSPYMGKPQHF.

This clonotype was observed many times. V usage is TRBV29-1 and J usage is TRBJ2-1; maybe TRBD2 (6 bases). V lost 2 bases and J lost 12, with 20 bases in between. Germline loops: CDR1 SQVTM, CDR2 ANQGSEA. The CDR3 sequence is 14 residues long. CDR3 loop: CSVESGGTARGQFF. The CDR3 DNA follows: TGCAGCGTTGAAAGTGGCGGGACCGCGCGGGGGCAGTTCTTC.

The chain links TRBV7-3 to TRBJ2-3; the D is unclear. The CDR3 contains 15 residues. Trimming removed 5 bases at V and 3 bases at J, with 15 bases between. CDR1 is SGHTA, CDR2 FQGTGA, per germline. CDR3 loop: CASSPSRGETDTQYF. The DNA for the CDR3 is TGTGCCAGCAGCCCATCCCGAGGAGAAACAGATACGCAGTATTTT. Based on the CDR3 plus reference TRBV7-3 and TRBJ2-3, the full variable domain is GAGVSQTPSNKVTEKGKYVELRCDPISGHTALYWYRQSLGQGPEFLIYFQGTGAADDSGLPNDRFFAVRPEGSVSTLKIQRTERGDSAVYLCASSPSRGETDTQYFGPGTRLTVL.

The sample holds many counts of this clonotype. J is TRBJ2-7 and V is TRBV29-1, with 8 bases identical to TRBD1. The CDR3 sequence is 14 residues long. Trimming cost V 5 bases and J 0 bases; bases outside gene matches: 6. From germline, CDR1 is SQVTM and CDR2 ANQGSEA. The CDR3 DNA is TGCAGCGTTACCGGGACAGGTCCCTCCTACGAGCAGTACTTC. Translated, it gives CSVTGTGPSYEQYF.

This clonotype came up once. This sequence joins TRBV11-1 and TRBJ1-4; D unclear. The germline CDR1 and CDR2 sequences are SGHAT and FQDESV (reference sequence). Trimming removed 5 bases from V and 3 bases from J, with 13 bases in between. The CDR3 has 15 amino acids. For the CDR3, the DNA is TGTGCCAGCAGCCAAAGTTGGGTTCCTAATGAAAAACTGTTTTTT. Translation gives CASSQSWVPNEKLFF.

There are many counts of this clonotype. The chain has TRBV7-2 and TRBJ1-2; 9 bases align to TRBD1. Germline loops: CDR1 SGHTA, CDR2 FQGNSA. The CDR3 consists of 16 residues. Unmatched junction bases numbered 16, after V lost 6 bases and J lost 8 bases. DNA for the CDR3: TGTGCCAGCAGGCCGGGACAGGGAATCCCAGGTGGGGGCTACACCTTC. It is translated as CASRPGQGIPGGGYTF.